This T cell receptor beta chain emerged from a study of shared clonotypes between healthy human individuals (dated by TCRdb to the early 2020s). In the study overall: The cohort comprised two women and a few men aged 18 to 49 years. Per donor, three plates each were used for CD4 naive and CD4 memory, two for CD8 naive, and one for CD8 memory. The study deeply sequenced blood TCR repertoires of several healthy adults to estimate repertoire size and the extent of clonotype sharing between individuals. To increase sequencing depth and limit assay-specific biases, different laboratories used diverse techniques to prepare libraries and sequence TCR repertoires. Each donor's leukapheresis produced roughly between about 0.85 and 10 billion PBMCs. Results the study describes overall, beyond this receptor: Higher generation probabilities were observed for clonotypes shared by all four sorted-subset donors than for non-shared clonotypes. Sampling was restricted to blood, and TCR repertoires in tissues likely differ from the TCR repertoires found in blood. Across a handful of donors, approximately 5% of naive CD4, around 3.3% of naive CD8, about 2.3% of memory CD4, and over 0.35% of memory CD8 clonotypes were shared. Pairwise subsampling led to the expectation that sequencing depth would affect the degree of clonotype sharing among donors. The small number of donors limited the genetic and exposure-history diversity represented. Naive subsets generally had larger estimated clonotype richness than memory subsets. Incomplete sequencing was indicated by rarefaction of sorted-subset datasets, despite the large sequencing depth.

CD8 naive samples were CD45RO-negative cells positively selected for CCR7, giving a CD45RA+CCR7+ population that excluded TemRA cells. The donors were healthy, HIV-negative adults with no recently reported acute infections or vaccinations. Every donor was a Caucasian adult living in Nashville, Tennessee, USA. Blood was collected by leukapheresis, and PBMCs were isolated by Ficoll-Histopaque density gradient centrifugation and then cryopreserved in liquid nitrogen vapor phase. Purity and quantity of every magnetically sorted T cell population were checked by analytical flow cytometry. From each sorted fraction, genomic DNA was isolated and quantified by UV absorbance on a Nanodrop 2000c. About this clone itself: Its antigen target is currently unknown. Per-base qualities were not stored, and no clone one base away is much larger.

CDR1 SGHRS and CDR2 YFSETQ are derived from the germline V gene. Ends trimmed: V by 1 base, J by 0 bases; bases unmatched to a gene: 4. The cysteine opens and the phenylalanine closes a CDR3 of 16 amino acids. Only the CDR3 DNA stays, 48 bases, in frame from base 1. Using the deep immunoSEQ assay, TCR CDR3 regions were amplified from genomic DNA by multiplex PCR. For each cell subset, the extracted genomic DNA was distributed evenly across all wells of several immunoSEQ 96-well plates, and each plate served as one replicate. For sorted subsets, roughly 200 ng of genomic DNA, equivalent to 25,000 to 35,000 T cell genomes, went into each replicate PCR. Purified libraries were quantified with a Qubit 3.0 fluorometer, sized on a Bioanalyzer 2100, and re-quantified with the KAPA Library Quantification kit. Each immunoSEQ 96-well plate was sequenced on its own single-read 150-cycle Illumina NextSeq 550 flow cell. In the authors' own workflow: The immunoSEQ output contained only junctional sequences without quality scores, so filtering could not match that applied to full-length reads. To assign V/J genes and CDR3, sequences were annotated using PyIR, a Python wrapper for IgBLAST v1.9, with IMGT germline references. Reads were filtered out if the reads had weak V/J assignments (E-value above 1e-6), no CDR3, stop codons, out-of-frame junctions, or ambiguous translated residues. V3J clonotypes were defined as sequences sharing the same inferred V gene, J gene, and CDR3 amino acid sequence. To compute the percentage overlap between repertoires, the number of shared unique clonotypes was divided by the size of the smaller repertoire. RTK rarefaction, the Chao1 estimator, and Recon v2.1 estimates of unobserved clonotypes were used to assess repertoire richness. Generation probabilities for all TCRbeta clonotypes obtained by the gDNA method from a few donors were computed using OLGA. TCRdb stores this immuneACCESS table with in-frame sequences only. Part of the clones is absent; in the studies checked, under half of the shortfall reflects unresolved V genes, and no reason is known for the rest. V, J and clone size are taken as reported in that table, and D and trimming were inferred from the DNA itself. The sample contains around 1.9 million clones, more than 85% of them found a single time. The ten largest make up 1.5% to 2% of the sample.

Here the chain combines TRBV5-1 and TRBJ2-5; TRBD2 agrees with 9 junctional bases. The sequencing input was naive CD8+ T cells from PBMCs. Interpreted using the paper, the cell subset or site label stands for: CD45RA+CCR7+. This clonotype was obtained from a man in his late teens or twenties in good health. Some clones in this sample may be carry-over from other donors' samples. The base sequence is TGCGCCAGCAGCTTGCTACTAGCGGGTTACCAAGAGACCCAGTACTTC. Translation gives CASSLLLAGYQETQYF.